Shown below are 17 T cell receptor beta chains from a single sample sequenced in a study of blood T cell repertoires in COVID-19. Clones were sequenced by immunoSEQ multiplex PCR, and TCRdb holds only the in-frame ones, with some missing. The sample yields 35,000 to 40,000 clones, roughly 80% seen once. The sequenced sample consisted of peripheral blood. These receptors all come from a human donor with acute or convalescent COVID-19. The donor label of this sample is uncertain.

This clone was seen only a few times. The CDR3 nucleotides are TGTGCCAGCAGCCCGCTTCTGGGAGGGTTTGAAGCTTTCTTT. Translated: CASSPLLGGFEAFF. The chain couples TRBV11-2 to TRBJ1-1; D ambiguous. This CDR3 has 14 amino acids. Germline V gene data show CDR1 as SGHAT and CDR2 as FQNNGV. Trimming left V 5 bases short and J 7 bases short, with 17 bases between.

The V gene is TRBV27, the J gene TRBJ2-3, with 8 bases aligning to TRBD1. CDR3 length equals 14 residues. Trimming cost V 7 bases and J 5 bases; bases outside gene matches: 8. Germline CDR1 and CDR2: MNHEY and SMNVEV (reference sequence). This CDR3 is CASNMGTGEDTQYF. In nucleotides, the CDR3 is TGTGCCAGCAATATGGGGACAGGAGAAGATACGCAGTATTTT.

J is TRBJ2-7 and V is TRBV7-2, with D perhaps TRBD2 (5 bases). The CDR3 totals 15 residues. Germline V gene sequence: CDR1 SGHTA, CDR2 FQGNSA. V was shortened by 5 bases and J by 6 bases, with 20 bases between the two germline ends. Here the CDR3 reads CASSPMGPRELEQYF. Written as DNA, the CDR3 is TGTGCCAGCAGCCCTATGGGCCCTAGGGAGCTCGAGCAGTACTTC.

V is TRBV10-3 and J is TRBJ2-5; 14 bases are a match to TRBD2. The J segment lost 5 bases and the V segment lost 11 bases, leaving 7 bases of the junction unmatched. The germline gives CDR1 ENHRY, CDR2 SYGVKD. The CDR3 is 14 residues long. The DNA of the CDR3 is TGTGCCGCGGGACTAGCGGGAGTTGGGGAGACCCAGTACTTC. This sequence encodes CAAGLAGVGETQYF.

The chain links TRBV5-1 to TRBJ1-1; 11 bases align to TRBD1. The germline V gene encodes CDR1 SGHRS and CDR2 YFSETQ. The CDR3 spans 20 residues. The J segment lost 0 bases and the V segment lost 0 bases, leaving 13 bases of the junction unmatched. The CDR3 nucleotides read TGCGCCAGCAGCTTGGCCCGTCCAAAGGGACAGGGGGGATTGAACACTGAAGCTTTCTTT. As protein: CASSLARPKGQGGLNTEAFF. Based on the CDR3 plus reference TRBV5-1 and TRBJ1-1, the full variable domain is KAGVTQTPRYLIKTRGQQVTLSCSPISGHRSVSWYQQTPGQGLQFLFEYFSETQRNKGNFPGRFSGRQFSNSRSEMNVSTLELGDSALYLCASSLARPKGQGGLNTEAFFGQGTRLTVV.

This clone is a singleton in its sample. The chain carries TRBV25-1 and TRBJ2-7, with 7 bases matching TRBD1. The germline CDR1 and CDR2 sequences are MGHDK and SYGVNS. This CDR3 contains 15 residues. V gave up 10 bases and J gave up 2 bases; unmatched junction bases: 14. The CDR3 DNA sequence: TGTGCCACCATATGGCCGCCGGGACAGCCCTACGAGCAGTACTTC. It translates to CATIWPPGQPYEQYF.

The chain links TRBV6-5 to TRBJ2-2; 8 positions match TRBD1. J gave up 7 bases and V 0 bases, and 4 bases lay outside the gene matches. Germline CDR1 and CDR2: MNHEY and SVGAGI. This CDR3 has 15 amino acids. This CDR3 reads CASSYSRQGNGELFF. CDR3 DNA sequence: TGTGCCAGCAGTTACTCCCGACAGGGGAACGGGGAGCTGTTTTTT.

J is TRBJ2-7 and V is TRBV5-1; 8 bases are shared with TRBD2. The CDR3 extends over 16 amino acids. V lost 1 base to trimming and J lost 6 bases; unmatched junction nucleotides: 12. Germline V gene sequence: CDR1 SGHRS, CDR2 YFSETQ. CDR3 bases: TGCGCCAGCAGCTTGAATGTCGGGACTAGAGTCTTCGAGCAGTACTTC. This encodes CASSLNVGTRVFEQYF.

V is TRBV7-6 and J is TRBJ2-7; 8 bases agree with TRBD1. J was trimmed by 5 bases and V by 4 bases; bases with no gene match: 10. This CDR3 is 15 amino acids long. CDR1 and CDR2 (germline): SGHVS, FNYEAQ. CDR3 coding DNA: TGTGCCAGCAGCTCCCAGGACAGGGTAGGAAACGAGCAGTACTTC. Amino acid sequence: CASSSQDRVGNEQYF.

V and J are TRBV19 and TRBJ1-5; TRBD1 matches 10 bases. Trimming at V came to 3 bases and at J to 2 bases, leaving 16 bases not matched to a gene. This CDR3 is built from 20 residues. Per the germline V gene, CDR1 is LNHDA and CDR2 is SQIVND (reference sequence). CDR3: CASSMLRDRGRGAGNQPQHF. CDR3 sequence (DNA): TGTGCCAGTAGTATGCTACGCGACAGGGGGCGAGGGGCCGGCAATCAGCCCCAGCATTTT.

The rearrangement uses TRBV19 and TRBJ1-1, with D possibly TRBD1 on 6 matching bases. Germline V gene lookup returns CDR1 LNHDA and CDR2 SQIVND (reference sequence). The V end was cut by 6 bases, the J end by 0 bases, with 17 bases between. The CDR3 extends over 16 amino acids. In nucleotides, the CDR3 is TGTGCCAGTAGCTCAGGACAGAAAACTATGAACACTGAAGCTTTCTTT. Translating it yields CASSSGQKTMNTEAFF.

The CDR3 here is CASSSILRGGYGYTF. In nucleotides, the CDR3 is TGTGCCAGCAGCTCTATCTTAAGGGGGGGATATGGCTACACCTTC. This rearrangement joins TRBV11-2 to TRBJ1-2; tentatively, D is TRBD1 (6 bases). CDR1 is SGHAT and CDR2 is FQNNGV in the germline V gene. The CDR3 runs 15 residues. V dropped 4 bases and J dropped 5 bases, with 17 bases sitting between them.

The chain joins TRBV5-1 to TRBJ2-3, with 9 bases that match TRBD2. CDR3 size: 14 residues. With V trimmed by 6 bases and J by 2 bases, 4 bases remained unmatched. Per the germline V gene, CDR1 is SGHRS and CDR2 is YFSETQ. CDR3 sequence: CASTTGLATDTQYF. CDR3 in DNA: TGCGCCAGCACCACGGGACTAGCCACAGATACGCAGTATTTT.

The chain combines TRBV21-1 with TRBJ2-7; TRBD1, as called in the table, went unchecked against the DNA. TRBV21-1 is given as a pseudogene. This CDR3 contains 16 residues. CDR3 region: CASSKGTGGFFYEQYF. The CDR3 DNA sequence: TGTGCCAGCAGCAAAGGGACAGGGGGTTTTTTTTACGAGCAGTACTTC.

The rearrangement links TRBV7-9 to TRBJ2-1, with D possibly being TRBD1 (5 bases). Looked up from germline, CDR1 is SEHNR and CDR2 is FQNEAQ (reference sequence). CDR3 size: 14 residues. V lost 5 bases and J lost 7, with 15 bases in between. The chain's CDR3 is CASSALSQGNEQFF. The DNA of the CDR3 is TGTGCCAGCAGCGCCCTATCCCAGGGTAATGAGCAGTTCTTC.

The rearrangement joins TRBV21-1 to TRBJ2-1; no DNA check was done on the table's D call, TRBD2. TRBV21-1 is tagged as a pseudogene. This CDR3 comprises 17 residues. CDR3 region: CASSKGFGGGGYNEQFF. CDR3 in DNA: TGTGCCAGCAGCAAAGGTTTTGGCGGGGGGGGATACAATGAGCAGTTCTTC.

The table lists this clone with a count of one. DNA of the CDR3: TGTGCCAGTAGCCAGCCGGGACAGGGTGTCACCGGGGAGCTGTTTTTT. Protein product: CASSQPGQGVTGELFF. The V and J genes are TRBV19 and TRBJ2-2; 9 nucleotides align to TRBD1. This CDR3 has 16 amino acids. Germline V CDR1 and CDR2: LNHDA, SQIVND (reference sequence). V was clipped by 6 bases and J by 4 bases; unmatched bases: 9.